A selection of T cell receptor beta chains follows, all from one sample in a study of blood T cell repertoires in COVID-19. The assay was immunoSEQ multiplex PCR, and TCRdb's table has in-frame clones only and misses some. Of under 150,000 clones detected, 70% to 80% appear once; the ten largest clones hold around a quarter. The sample comprised peripheral blood. Receptors were obtained from a human donor in a cohort sampled during active COVID-19. Each CDR3 is given with its conserved first and last residue. Each record gives: V gene, D gene, clone size, J gene, CDR3 DNA, CDR3 protein. A D gene is named only where the DNA matches it firmly. A row's size may be missing; if present it is once, few, many or a size class.

>TRBV28|TRBD1|.|TRBJ2-5
TGTGCCAGCAGTTTAGGGGCCATGGGACAGGCCCACTTC
CASSLGAMGQAHF
>TRBV2|TRBD1|.|TRBJ1-4
TGTGCCAGCAGTGAATTTGGGACAGGGGGCGAAAAACTGTTTTTT
CASSEFGTGGEKLFF
>TRBV12-2|.|.|TRBJ1-1
TGTGCAAGTCGCGTTAGAGCCGGGACAGGGACTATGAACACTGAAGCTTTCTTT
CASRVRAGTGTMNTEAFF
>TRBV21-1|.|.|TRBJ2-5
TGTGCCAGCAGCATCCCAGGCCCAATATGGGAGACCCAGTACTTC
CASSIPGPIWETQYF
>TRBV2|TRBD1|.|TRBJ2-7
TGTGCCAGCAGCCGGGACAGGGGGCCAGACGAGCAGTACTTC
CASSRDRGPDEQYF
>TRBV6-2/TRBV6-3|TRBD1|.|TRBJ1-2
TGTGCCAGCAGTTGGCTCCCTCAGGGGGATGGCTACACCTTC
CASSWLPQGDGYTF
>TRBV18|TRBD1|.|TRBJ2-2
TGTGCCAGCTCACTGGACAGGGTGAACACCGGGGAGCTGTTTTTT
CASSLDRVNTGELFF
>TRBV28|.|.|TRBJ1-4
TGTGCCAGCAGTCTCAGGGCTAGGGAAAAACTGTTTTTT
CASSLRAREKLFF
>TRBV4-3|TRBD1|.|TRBJ1-1
TGCGCCAGCAGCCCTGGACAGGGGGAAAATTCTGAAGCTTTCTTT
CASSPGQGENSEAFF
>TRBV3-1/TRBV3-2|.|.|TRBJ2-3
TGTGCCAGCAGCCAATTTGCGGATACGCAGTATTTT
CASSQFADTQYF
>TRBV7-2|TRBD1|few|TRBJ1-6
TGTGCCATCGCCTCGGACAGGGAGCGGTATAATTCACCCCTCCACTTT
CAIASDRERYNSPLHF
>TRBV6-2/TRBV6-3|TRBD2|.|TRBJ2-7
TGTGCCAGCAGTTACTCGCGGCTAGCGGGAGTGTACGAGCAGTACTTC
CASSYSRLAGVYEQYF
>TRBV11-2|TRBD1|.|TRBJ2-5
TGTGCCAGCACCCACTACAGGGGCCGGGCCCAAGAGACCCAGTACTTC
CASTHYRGRAQETQYF
>TRBV7-6|TRBD1|.|TRBJ1-4
TGTGCCAGCAGCTCCCGGGACAGCGGCGAAAAACTGTTTTTT
CASSSRDSGEKLFF
>TRBV7-9|.|.|TRBJ1-1
TGTGCCAGCAGCCGAGGACAGAGCCACACTGAAGCTTTCTTT
CASSRGQSHTEAFF
>TRBV5-6|TRBD1|.|TRBJ1-2
TGTGCCAGCACCTACCGCACGGGACAGGGTGACTATGGCTACACCTTC
CASTYRTGQGDYGYTF
>TRBV7-8|TRBD1|.|TRBJ2-7
TGTGCCAGCAGGTCCTCGGGACAGGGGGTCTACGAGCAGTACTTC
CASRSSGQGVYEQYF
>TRBV5-6|TRBD1|.|TRBJ1-6
TGTGCCAGCAGCTTGCAGGGGGATTCACCCCTCCACTTT
CASSLQGDSPLHF
>TRBV4-3|TRBD1|.|TRBJ1-2
TGCGCCAGCAGCCAAGATCGGACAGGGGCCCGAGCCTATGGCTACACCTTC
CASSQDRTGARAYGYTF
>TRBV6-1|TRBD1|.|TRBJ1-4
TGTGCCAGCAGTGAAGACAGGGGGCGCGGGAATGAAAAACTGTTTTTT
CASSEDRGRGNEKLFF
>TRBV5-1|.|.|TRBJ2-5
TGCGCCAGCAGCCCCGGGACTGGTGAGACCCAGTACTTC
CASSPGTGETQYF
>TRBV28|.|.|TRBJ2-3
TGTGCCAGCACCCCCTTAAAGTGGGGCGCAAGCACAGATACGCAGTATTTT
CASTPLKWGASTDTQYF
>TRBV5-1|TRBD1|.|TRBJ2-5
TGCGCCAGCAGCAGGGGCGGGTACAGGGGACCCCAAGAGACCCAGTACTTC
CASSRGGYRGPQETQYF
>TRBV7-2|.|.|TRBJ1-5
TGTGCCAGCAGCGACCCAGGGTATGGCAATCAGCCCCAGCATTTT
CASSDPGYGNQPQHF
>TRBV7-9|TRBD2|.|TRBJ2-1
TGTGCCAGCTCCCCGGGACTAAACTACAATGAGCAGTTCTTC
CASSPGLNYNEQFF
>TRBV28|.|.|TRBJ2-1
TGTGCCAGCAGTTCTTCCCTGCGACCTTCGGGTGAGCAGTTCTTC
CASSSSLRPSGEQFF
>TRBV9|.|once|TRBJ1-6
TGTGCCAGCAGCTCACCCTCGGGTTCACCCCTCCACTTT
CASSSPSGSPLHF
>TRBV28|.|.|TRBJ2-7
TGTGCCAGCAACCTTTGGGCCGACGGAAACTACGAGCAGTACTTC
CASNLWADGNYEQYF
>TRBV5-5|.|.|TRBJ2-3
TGTGCCAGCAGCTTGATTTCGGGTTCAGATACGCAGTATTTT
CASSLISGSDTQYF
>TRBV27|TRBD1|.|TRBJ1-4
TGTGCCAGCAGTTCCCAGGGGGGAGAAAAACTGTTTTTT
CASSSQGGEKLFF
>TRBV5-4|.|.|TRBJ2-3
TGTGCCAGCAGCTCATGGGGCAGGAGCACAGATACGCAGTATTTT
CASSSWGRSTDTQYF
>TRBV18|TRBD1|.|TRBJ1-4
TGTGCCAGCTCGCCGGACACAGGGGTGAGGAATGAAAAACTGTTTTTT
CASSPDTGVRNEKLFF
>TRBV3-1/TRBV3-2|.|.|TRBJ2-1
TGTGCCAGCAGCCGCTTTTTGGCGGGGACCTACAATGAGCAGTTCTTC
CASSRFLAGTYNEQFF
>TRBV30|.|few|TRBJ1-6
TGTGCCGCGCGGTGGACCTATAATTCACCCCTCCACTTT
CAARWTYNSPLHF
>TRBV5-3|TRBD1|.|TRBJ1-5
TGTGCCAGAAGCTTGGCCAGGGGGAAAGGTCAGCCCCAGCATTTT
CARSLARGKGQPQHF
>TRBV10-3|.|many|TRBJ1-5
TGTGCCATCAGTGCAGGTAATTTCCAGCATTTT
CAISAGNFQHF
>TRBV7-2|TRBD1|.|TRBJ1-1
TGTGCCAGCAGCTTAGAGGACAGGGGGAAGGGTTTCTTT
CASSLEDRGKGFF
>TRBV6-2/TRBV6-3|.|.|TRBJ2-4
TGTGCCAGCAGCTTGAACCGTCGAGGCAAAAACATTCAGTACTTC
CASSLNRRGKNIQYF
>TRBV11-3|.|.|TRBJ2-1
TGTGCCAGCAGCTTAGGGGAGGCCGCCTACAATGAGCAGTTCTTC
CASSLGEAAYNEQFF
>TRBV7-3|.|.|TRBJ1-1
TGTGCCAGCAGCTTAACGGTCCGGGATGAAGCTTTCTTT
CASSLTVRDEAFF
>TRBV10-3|.|.|TRBJ1-1
TGTGCCATCAGTGCCCGCGGGGGGGCCACTGAAGCTTTCTTT
CAISARGGATEAFF
>TRBV3-1/TRBV3-2|.|.|TRBJ2-6
TGTGCCAGCAGCCAAGGAGGAAGAAGTGGGGCCAACGTCCTGACTTTC
CASSQGGRSGANVLTF
>TRBV7-3|TRBD1|.|TRBJ2-1
TGTGCCAGCAGCGAAATAGGGACAGCCTCCTACAATGAGCAGTTCTTC
CASSEIGTASYNEQFF
>TRBV5-1|.|.|TRBJ2-2
TGCGCCAGTAGTCCGGACACGAACTCGAACACCGGGGAGCTGTTTTTT
CASSPDTNSNTGELFF
>TRBV7-2|TRBD1|.|TRBJ1-4
TGTGCCAGCAGCTTGTCCCCCGGACAGGAGGAAAAACTGTTTTTT
CASSLSPGQEEKLFF
>TRBV7-3|TRBD1|few|TRBJ2-5
TGTGCCAGCAGCTCGGGACAGGGGGCTGGCCAGTACTTC
CASSSGQGAGQYF
>TRBV5-6|.|.|TRBJ2-7
TGTGCCAGCAGCTGGGGGGTAGACGAGCAGTACTTC
CASSWGVDEQYF
>TRBV20-1|.|.|TRBJ1-6
TGCAGGGCGGGGGGGAGTTCACCCCTCCACTTT
CRAGGSSPLHF
>TRBV2|.|.|TRBJ2-7
TGTGCCACTCAGGGGAGGGGGGCTTACGAGCAGTACTTC
CATQGRGAYEQYF
>TRBV30|TRBD1|.|TRBJ1-1
TGTGCCTGGAGGAGTACAGGGGACCCGGGGACTGAAGCTTTCTTT
CAWRSTGDPGTEAFF
>TRBV7-2|.|.|TRBJ2-3
TGTGCCAGCAGACTCAGGGAATTGGTGACAGATACGCAGTATTTT
CASRLRELVTDTQYF
>TRBV30|.|.|TRBJ2-7
TGTGCCTGGGGACTATCCTACGAGCAGTACTTC
CAWGLSYEQYF
>TRBV5-6|.|.|TRBJ1-3
TGTGCCAGCAGCCGACGGGGGGCCAACACCATATATTTT
CASSRRGANTIYF
>TRBV10-3|.|.|TRBJ1-6
TGTGCCATCAGTGAGGGACGGCCGGGGGAGGATAATTCACCCCTCCACTTT
CAISEGRPGEDNSPLHF
>TRBV3-1/TRBV3-2|.|few|TRBJ2-7
TGTGCCAGCAGATCACAGGGTAGCGAGCAGTACTTC
CASRSQGSEQYF
>TRBV7-2|TRBD1|.|TRBJ1-5
TGTGCCAGCAGCATTGGGACAGCCCGCAATCAGCCCCAGCATTTT
CASSIGTARNQPQHF
>TRBV11-2|TRBD2|.|TRBJ2-3
TGTGCCAGCAGCATTACTAGCGGGATCGTAGATACGCAGTATTTT
CASSITSGIVDTQYF
>TRBV5-1|.|.|TRBJ2-5
TGCGCCAGCAGCTCGCAGGCCAGGGCGAAAGAGACCCAGTACTTC
CASSSQARAKETQYF
>TRBV5-1|TRBD1|few|TRBJ2-7
TGCGCCAGCAGCATTGGACAGGGGGCGTACGAGCAGTACTTC
CASSIGQGAYEQYF
>TRBV11-2|.|.|TRBJ2-5
TGTGCCAGCAGCATACTAGAGACCCAGTACTTC
CASSILETQYF